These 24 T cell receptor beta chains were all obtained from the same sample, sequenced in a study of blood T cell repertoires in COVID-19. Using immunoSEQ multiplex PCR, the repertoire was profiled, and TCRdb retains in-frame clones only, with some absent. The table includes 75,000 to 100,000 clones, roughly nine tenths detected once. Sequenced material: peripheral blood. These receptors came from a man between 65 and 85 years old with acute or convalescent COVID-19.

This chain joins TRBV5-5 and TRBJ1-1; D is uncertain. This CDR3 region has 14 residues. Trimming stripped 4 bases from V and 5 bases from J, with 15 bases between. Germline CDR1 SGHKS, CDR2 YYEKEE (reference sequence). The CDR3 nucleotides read TGTGCCAGCAGCCGAATCCTACTATCGACTGAAGCTTTCTTT. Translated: CASSRILLSTEAFF.

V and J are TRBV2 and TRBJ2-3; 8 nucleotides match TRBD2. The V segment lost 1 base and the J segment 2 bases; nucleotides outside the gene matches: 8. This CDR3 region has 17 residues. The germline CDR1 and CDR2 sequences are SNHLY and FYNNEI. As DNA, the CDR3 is TGTGCCAGCAGTGAAGGACGGCCAGCGGGGGCCACAGATACGCAGTATTTT. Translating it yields CASSEGRPAGATDTQYF.

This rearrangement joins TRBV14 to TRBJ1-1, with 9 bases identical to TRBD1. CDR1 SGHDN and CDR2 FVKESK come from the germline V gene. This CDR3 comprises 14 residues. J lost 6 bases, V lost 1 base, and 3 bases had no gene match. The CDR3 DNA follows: TGTGCCAGCAGCCAAGCGGGACAGGGCGCTGAAGCTTTCTTT. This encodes CASSQAGQGAEAFF.

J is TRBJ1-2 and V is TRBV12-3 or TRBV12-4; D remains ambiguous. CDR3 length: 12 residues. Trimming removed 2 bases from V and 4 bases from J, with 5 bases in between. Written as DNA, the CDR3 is TGTGCCAGCAGTTTAATCGGCTATGGCTACACCTTC. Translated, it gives CASSLIGYGYTF.

The DNA of the CDR3 is TGTGCCAGCAGCGGCTCTCTAGGGGCCTTACCATACTCTGGGGCCAACGTCCTGACTTTC. Encoded protein: CASSGSLGALPYSGANVLTF. The rearrangement joins TRBV9 to TRBJ2-6; weak D call: TRBD1 (5 bases). V was shortened by 3 bases and J by 0 bases, with 22 bases between the two germline ends. The length of the CDR3 is 20 residues. Germline V gene data show CDR1 as SGDLS and CDR2 as YYNGEE.

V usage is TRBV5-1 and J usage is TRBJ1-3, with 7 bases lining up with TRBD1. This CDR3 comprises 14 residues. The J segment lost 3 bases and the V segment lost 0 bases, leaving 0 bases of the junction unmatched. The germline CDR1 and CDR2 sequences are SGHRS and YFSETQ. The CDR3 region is CASSLDRGGNTIYF. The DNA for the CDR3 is TGCGCCAGCAGCTTGGACAGGGGTGGAAACACCATATATTTT.

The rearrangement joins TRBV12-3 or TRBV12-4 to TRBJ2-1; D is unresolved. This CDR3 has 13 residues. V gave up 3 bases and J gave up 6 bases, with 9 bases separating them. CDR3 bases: TGTGCCAGCAGTTTCCTCGCTATCAATGAGCAGTTCTTC. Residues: CASSFLAINEQFF.

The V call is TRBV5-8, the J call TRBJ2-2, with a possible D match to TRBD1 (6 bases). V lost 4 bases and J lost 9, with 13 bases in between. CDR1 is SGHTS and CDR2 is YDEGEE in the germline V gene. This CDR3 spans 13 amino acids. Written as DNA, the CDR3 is TGTGCCAGCAGCCCGGACAGCCCGAGGGAGCTGTTTTTT. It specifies CASSPDSPRELFF.

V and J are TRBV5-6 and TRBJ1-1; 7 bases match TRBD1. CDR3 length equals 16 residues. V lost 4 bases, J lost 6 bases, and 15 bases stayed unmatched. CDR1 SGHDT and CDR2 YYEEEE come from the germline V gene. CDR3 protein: CASSRRRTGESSEAFF. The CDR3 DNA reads TGTGCCAGCAGCCGACGCCGGACAGGAGAGAGCTCTGAAGCTTTCTTT.

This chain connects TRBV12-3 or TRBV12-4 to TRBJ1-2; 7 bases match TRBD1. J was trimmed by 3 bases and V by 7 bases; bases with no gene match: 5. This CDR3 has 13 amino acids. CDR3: CASNLGQDYGYTF. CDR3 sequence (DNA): TGTGCCAGCAACCTCGGACAGGACTATGGCTACACCTTC.

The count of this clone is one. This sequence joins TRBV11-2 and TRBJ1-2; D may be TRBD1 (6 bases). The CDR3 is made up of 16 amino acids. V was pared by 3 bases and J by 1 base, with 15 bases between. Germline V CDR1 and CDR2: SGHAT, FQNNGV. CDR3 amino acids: CASSFRGQISNYGYTF. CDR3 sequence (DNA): TGTGCCAGCAGCTTTCGTGGACAGATTAGTAACTATGGCTACACCTTC.

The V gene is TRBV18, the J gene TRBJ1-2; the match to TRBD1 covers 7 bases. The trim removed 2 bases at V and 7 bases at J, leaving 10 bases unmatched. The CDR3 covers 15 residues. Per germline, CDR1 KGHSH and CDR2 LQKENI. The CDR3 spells CASSPGTDASGGYTF. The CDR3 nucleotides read TGTGCCAGCTCACCAGGGACAGACGCTTCGGGTGGCTACACCTTC.

The CDR3 nucleotides are TGTGCCAGCAGACAATATCCCTCCCCCCAGGGATCCACTGAAGCTTTCTTT. Translated: CASRQYPSPQGSTEAFF. The chain joins TRBV11-2 to TRBJ1-1; D might be TRBD1 (5 bases). This CDR3 region has 17 residues. Between the trimmed V and J ends, which lost 6 bases and 4 bases, there was a span of 24 bases. Germline CDR1 and CDR2: SGHAT and FQNNGV.

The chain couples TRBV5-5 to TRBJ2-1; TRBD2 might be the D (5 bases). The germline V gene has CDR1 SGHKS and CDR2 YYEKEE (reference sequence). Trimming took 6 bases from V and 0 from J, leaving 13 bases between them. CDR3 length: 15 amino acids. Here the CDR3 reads CASTRGTASYNEQFF. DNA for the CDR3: TGTGCCAGCACCCGGGGAACAGCCTCCTACAATGAGCAGTTCTTC.

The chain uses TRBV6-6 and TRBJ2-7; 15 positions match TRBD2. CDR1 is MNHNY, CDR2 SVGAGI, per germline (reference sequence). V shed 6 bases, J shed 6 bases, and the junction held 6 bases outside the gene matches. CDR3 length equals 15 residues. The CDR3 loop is CASSGLAGGSREQYV. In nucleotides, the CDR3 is TGTGCCAGCAGCGGACTAGCGGGGGGGAGTCGCGAGCAGTACGTC.

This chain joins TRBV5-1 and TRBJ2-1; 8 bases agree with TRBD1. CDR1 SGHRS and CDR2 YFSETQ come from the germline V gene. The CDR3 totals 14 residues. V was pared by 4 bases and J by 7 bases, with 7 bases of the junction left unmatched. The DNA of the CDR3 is TGCGCCAGCAGCCGAGGACAGGGCGGGAATGAGCAGTTCTTC. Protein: CASSRGQGGNEQFF. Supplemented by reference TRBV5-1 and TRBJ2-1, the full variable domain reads KAGVTQTPRYLIKTRGQQVTLSCSPISGHRSVSWYQQTPGQGLQFLFEYFSETQRNKGNFPGRFSGRQFSNSRSEMNVSTLELGDSALYLCASSRGQGGNEQFFGPGTRLTVL.

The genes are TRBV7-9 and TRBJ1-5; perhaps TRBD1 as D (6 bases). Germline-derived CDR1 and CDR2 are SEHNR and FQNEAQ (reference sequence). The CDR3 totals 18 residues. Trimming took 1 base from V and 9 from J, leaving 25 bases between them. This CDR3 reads CASSLEDLSGHNLRPQHF. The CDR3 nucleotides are TGTGCCAGCAGCTTAGAGGACCTTTCGGGACATAACTTAAGGCCCCAGCATTTT.

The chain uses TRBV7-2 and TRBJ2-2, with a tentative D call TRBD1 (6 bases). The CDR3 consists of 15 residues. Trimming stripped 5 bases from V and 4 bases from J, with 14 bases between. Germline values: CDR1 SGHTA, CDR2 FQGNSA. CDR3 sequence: CASSPRQARTGELFF. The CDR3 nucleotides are TGTGCCAGCAGCCCAAGACAGGCGCGCACCGGGGAGCTGTTTTTT.

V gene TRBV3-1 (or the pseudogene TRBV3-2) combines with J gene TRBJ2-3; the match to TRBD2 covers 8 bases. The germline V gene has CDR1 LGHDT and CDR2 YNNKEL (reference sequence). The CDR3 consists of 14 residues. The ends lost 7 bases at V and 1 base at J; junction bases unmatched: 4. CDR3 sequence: CASNRAGGTDTQYF. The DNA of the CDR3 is TGTGCCAGCAACCGAGCGGGGGGCACAGATACGCAGTATTTT.

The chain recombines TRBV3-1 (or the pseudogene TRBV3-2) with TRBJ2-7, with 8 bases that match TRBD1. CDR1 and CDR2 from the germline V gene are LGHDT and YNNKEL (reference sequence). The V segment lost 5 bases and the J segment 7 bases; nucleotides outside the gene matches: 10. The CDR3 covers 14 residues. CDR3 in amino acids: CASSGVRGPGEQYF. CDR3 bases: TGTGCCAGCAGCGGAGTCAGGGGGCCGGGGGAGCAGTACTTC.

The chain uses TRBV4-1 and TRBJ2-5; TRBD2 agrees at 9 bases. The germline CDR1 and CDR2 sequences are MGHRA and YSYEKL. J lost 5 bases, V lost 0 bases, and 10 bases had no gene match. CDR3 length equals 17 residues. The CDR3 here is CASSQDGGGGWRETQYF. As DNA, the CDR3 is TGCGCCAGCAGCCAAGATGGCGGGGGGGGCTGGAGGGAGACCCAGTACTTC.

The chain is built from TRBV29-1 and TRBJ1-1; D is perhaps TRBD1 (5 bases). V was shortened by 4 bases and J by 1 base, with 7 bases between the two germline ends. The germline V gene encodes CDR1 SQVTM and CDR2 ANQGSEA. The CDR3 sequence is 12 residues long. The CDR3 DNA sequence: TGCAGCGTTGCCAGGGCGAACACTGAAGCTTTCTTT. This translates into CSVARANTEAFF.

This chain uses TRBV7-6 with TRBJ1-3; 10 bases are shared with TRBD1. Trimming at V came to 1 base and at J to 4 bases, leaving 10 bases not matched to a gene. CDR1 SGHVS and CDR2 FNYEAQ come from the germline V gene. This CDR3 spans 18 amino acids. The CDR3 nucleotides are TGTGCCAGCAGCTTAGGGTGGGACAGGGGCTCGTCAGGAAACACCATATATTTT. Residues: CASSLGWDRGSSGNTIYF.

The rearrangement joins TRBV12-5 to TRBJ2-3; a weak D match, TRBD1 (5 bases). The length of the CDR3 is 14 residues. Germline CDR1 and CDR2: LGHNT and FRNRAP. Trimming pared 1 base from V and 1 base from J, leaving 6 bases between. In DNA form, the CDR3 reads TGTGCTAGTGGTTTGGAGACAGGCACAGATACGCAGTATTTT. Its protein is CASGLETGTDTQYF.